This entry is about one T cell receptor beta chain. Original handling: Scientists estimated how many nucleated cells there were by amplifying reference gene primers. Libraries were prepared by immunoSEQ multiplex PCR; TCRdb keeps only in-frame clonotypes and omits some of them. V, J and clone size are taken as reported in that table, and D and trimming were inferred from the DNA itself. In the table there are a few hundred thousand clones, 70% to 90% of which are singletons. Germline loops: CDR1 SGHKS, CDR2 YYEKEE (reference sequence). The CDR3 extends over 15 amino acids. V shed 5 bases and J shed 0 bases, with 14 bases lying between them. This specimen comes from a study of blood T cell repertoires in COVID-19.

The sample consisted of PBMCs or T cells enriched from blood (not recorded which). The TCR sequence derives from a man aged 40-49 years in a cohort exposed to, infected with or recovered from COVID-19 (not recorded which). The chain is built from TRBV5-5 and TRBJ1-1; weak D call: TRBD1 (6 bases). This CDR3 reads CASSRTAFMNTEAFF. The CDR3 coding sequence is TGTGCCAGCAGTAGGACAGCGTTCATGAACACTGAAGCTTTCTTT.